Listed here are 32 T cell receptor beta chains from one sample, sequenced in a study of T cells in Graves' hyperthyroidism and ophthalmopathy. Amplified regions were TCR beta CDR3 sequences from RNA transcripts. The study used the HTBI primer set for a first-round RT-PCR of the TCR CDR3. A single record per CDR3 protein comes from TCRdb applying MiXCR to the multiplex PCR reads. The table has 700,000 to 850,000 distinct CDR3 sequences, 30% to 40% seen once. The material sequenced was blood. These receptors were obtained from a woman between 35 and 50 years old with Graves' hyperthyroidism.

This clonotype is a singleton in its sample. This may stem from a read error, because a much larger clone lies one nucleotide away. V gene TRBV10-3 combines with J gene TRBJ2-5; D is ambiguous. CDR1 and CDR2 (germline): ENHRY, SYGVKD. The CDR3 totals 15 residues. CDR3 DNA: TGTGCCGTCAGCGACAACGTGACAATCCAAGAGACCCAGTACTTC. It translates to CAVSDNVTIQETQYF.

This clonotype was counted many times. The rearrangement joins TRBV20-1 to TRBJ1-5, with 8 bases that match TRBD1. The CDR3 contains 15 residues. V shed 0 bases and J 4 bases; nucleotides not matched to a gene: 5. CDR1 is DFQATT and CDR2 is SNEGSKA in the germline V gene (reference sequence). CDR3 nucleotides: TGCAGTGCTAGAGATGCACAGGGGGGAAATCAGCCCCAGCATTTT. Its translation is CSARDAQGGNQPQHF.

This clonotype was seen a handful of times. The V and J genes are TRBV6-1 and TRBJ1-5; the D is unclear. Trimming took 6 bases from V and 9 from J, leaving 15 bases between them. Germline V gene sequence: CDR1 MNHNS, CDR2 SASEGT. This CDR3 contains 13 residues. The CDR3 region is CASRRKGRGPQHF. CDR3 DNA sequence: TGTGCCAGCAGGAGAAAAGGACGGGGGCCCCAGCATTTT.

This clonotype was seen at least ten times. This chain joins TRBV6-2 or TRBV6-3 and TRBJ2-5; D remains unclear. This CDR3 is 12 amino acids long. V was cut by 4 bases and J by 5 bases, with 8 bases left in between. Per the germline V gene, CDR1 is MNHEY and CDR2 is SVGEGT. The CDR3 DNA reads TGTGCCAGCAGTTCACGTCAGGAGACCCAGTACTTC. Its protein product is CASSSRQETQYF.

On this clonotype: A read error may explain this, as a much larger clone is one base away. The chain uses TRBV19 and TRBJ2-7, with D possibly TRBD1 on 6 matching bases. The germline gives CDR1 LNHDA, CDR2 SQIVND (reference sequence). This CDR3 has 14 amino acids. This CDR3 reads CASSMTTGSYEQHF. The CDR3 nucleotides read TGTGCCAGTAGTATGACGACAGGATCCTACGAGCAGCACTTC.

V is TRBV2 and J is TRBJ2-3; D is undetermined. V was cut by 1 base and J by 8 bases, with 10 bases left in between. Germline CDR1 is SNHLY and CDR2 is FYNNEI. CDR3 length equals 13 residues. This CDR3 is CASSEESKSTQYF. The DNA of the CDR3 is TGTGCCAGCAGTGAAGAGTCTAAGAGTACGCAGTATTTT.

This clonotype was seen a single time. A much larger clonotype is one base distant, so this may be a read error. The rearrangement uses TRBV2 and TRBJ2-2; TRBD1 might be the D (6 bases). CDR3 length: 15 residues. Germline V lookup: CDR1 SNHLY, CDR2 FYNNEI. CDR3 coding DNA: TGTGCCAGCTGTTTCGACAGGACCACGGCCGGGGAGCTGTCTTTT. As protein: CASCFDRTTAGELSF.

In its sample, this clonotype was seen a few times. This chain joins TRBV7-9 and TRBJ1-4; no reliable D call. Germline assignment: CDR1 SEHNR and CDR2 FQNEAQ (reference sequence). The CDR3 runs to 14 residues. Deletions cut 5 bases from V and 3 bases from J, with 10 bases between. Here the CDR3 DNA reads TGTGCCAGCAGCCGAGGGAGCCCTAATGAAAAACTGTTTTTT. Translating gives CASSRGSPNEKLFF. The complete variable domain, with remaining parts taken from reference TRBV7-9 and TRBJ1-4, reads DTGVSQNPRHKITKRGQNVTFRCDPISEHNRLYWYRQTLGQGPEFLTYFQNEAQLEKSRLLSDRFSAERPKGSFSTLEIQRTEQGDSAMYLCASSRGSPNEKLFFGSGTQLSVL.

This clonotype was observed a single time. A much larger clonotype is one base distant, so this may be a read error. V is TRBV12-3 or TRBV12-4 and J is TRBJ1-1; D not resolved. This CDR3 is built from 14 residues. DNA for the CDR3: TGTGCCAGCAGCCGGAGTGCCCCGAACACTGAATCTTTCTTT. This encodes CASSRSAPNTESFF.

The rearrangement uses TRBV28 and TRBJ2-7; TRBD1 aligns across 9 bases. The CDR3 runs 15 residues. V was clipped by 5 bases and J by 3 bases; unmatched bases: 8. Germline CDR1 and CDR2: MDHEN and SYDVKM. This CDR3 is CASSLQGQGRYEQYF. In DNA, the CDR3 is TGTGCCAGCAGTCTCCAGGGACAGGGACGCTACGAGCAGTACTTC.

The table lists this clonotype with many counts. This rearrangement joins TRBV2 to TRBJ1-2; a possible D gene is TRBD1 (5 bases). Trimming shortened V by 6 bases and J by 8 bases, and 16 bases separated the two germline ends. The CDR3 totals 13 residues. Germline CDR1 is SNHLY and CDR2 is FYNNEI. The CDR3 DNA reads TGTGCCAGCAGGCCCCTCCGGGACGACGGCTACACCTTC. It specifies CASRPLRDDGYTF.

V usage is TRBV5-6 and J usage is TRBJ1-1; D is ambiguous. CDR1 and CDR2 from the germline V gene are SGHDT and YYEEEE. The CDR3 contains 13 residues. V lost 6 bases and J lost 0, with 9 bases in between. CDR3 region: CASNRRLNTEAFF. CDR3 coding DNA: TGTGCCAGCAATCGCAGATTGAACACTGAAGCTTTCTTT. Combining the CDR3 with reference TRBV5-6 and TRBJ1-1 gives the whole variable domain DAGVTQSPTHLIKTRGQQVTLRCSPKSGHDTVSWYQQALGQGPQFIFQYYEEEERQRGNFPDRFSGHQFPNYSSELNVNALLLGDSALYLCASNRRLNTEAFFGQGTRLTVV.

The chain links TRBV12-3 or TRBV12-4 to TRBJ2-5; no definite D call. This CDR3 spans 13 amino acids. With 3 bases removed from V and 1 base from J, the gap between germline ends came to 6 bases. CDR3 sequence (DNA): TGTGCCAGCAGTTTTGACACCCAAGAGACCCAGTACTTC. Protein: CASSFDTQETQYF.

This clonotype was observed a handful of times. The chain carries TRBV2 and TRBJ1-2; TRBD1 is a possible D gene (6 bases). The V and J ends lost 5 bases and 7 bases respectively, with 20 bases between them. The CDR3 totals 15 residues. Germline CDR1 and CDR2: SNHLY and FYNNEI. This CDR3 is CASSPSLHRVGGYTF. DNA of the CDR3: TGTGCCAGCAGTCCCTCCCTACACAGGGTCGGTGGCTACACCTTC.

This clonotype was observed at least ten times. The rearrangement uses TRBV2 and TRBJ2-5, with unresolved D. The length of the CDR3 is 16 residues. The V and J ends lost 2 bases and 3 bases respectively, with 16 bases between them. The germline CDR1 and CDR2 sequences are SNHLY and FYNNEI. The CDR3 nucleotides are TGTGCCAGCAGTGAATTGGTCAGCGCCGACGAAGAGACCCAGTACTTC. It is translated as CASSELVSADEETQYF.

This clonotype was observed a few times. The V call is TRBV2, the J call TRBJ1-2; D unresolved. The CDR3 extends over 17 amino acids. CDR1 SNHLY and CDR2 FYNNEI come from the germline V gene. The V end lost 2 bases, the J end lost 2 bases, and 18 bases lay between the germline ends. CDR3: CASSEYRRRQQNYGYTF. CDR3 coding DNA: TGTGCCAGCAGTGAATATCGCCGGCGGCAGCAGAACTATGGCTACACCTTC.

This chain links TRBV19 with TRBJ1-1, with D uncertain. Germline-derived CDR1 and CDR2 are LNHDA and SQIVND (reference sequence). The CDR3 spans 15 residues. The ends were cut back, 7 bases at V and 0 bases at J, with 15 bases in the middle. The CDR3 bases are TGTGCCAGTAACCCCTCCCCAAGGCTGAACACTGAAGCTTTCTTT. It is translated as CASNPSPRLNTEAFF.

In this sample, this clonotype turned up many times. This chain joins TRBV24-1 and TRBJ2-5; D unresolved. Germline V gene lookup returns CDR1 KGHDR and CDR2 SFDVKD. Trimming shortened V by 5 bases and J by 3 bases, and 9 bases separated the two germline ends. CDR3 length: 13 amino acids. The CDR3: CATSGQNEETQYF. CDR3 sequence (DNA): TGTGCCACCAGTGGGCAGAACGAAGAGACCCAGTACTTC.

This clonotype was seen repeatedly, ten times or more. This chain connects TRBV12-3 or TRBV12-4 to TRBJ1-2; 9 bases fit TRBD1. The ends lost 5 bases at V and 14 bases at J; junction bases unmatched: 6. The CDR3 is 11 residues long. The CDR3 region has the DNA TGTGCCAGCAGTCTCCGGGACAGGGCGACCTTC. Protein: CASSLRDRATF.

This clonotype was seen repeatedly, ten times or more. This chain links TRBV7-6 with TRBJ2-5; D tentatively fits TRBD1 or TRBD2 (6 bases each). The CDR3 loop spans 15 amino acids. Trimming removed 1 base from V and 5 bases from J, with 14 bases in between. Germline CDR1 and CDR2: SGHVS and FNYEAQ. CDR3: CASSLEGGSGETQYF. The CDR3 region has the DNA TGTGCCAGCAGCTTAGAAGGGGGTAGCGGTGAGACCCAGTACTTC.

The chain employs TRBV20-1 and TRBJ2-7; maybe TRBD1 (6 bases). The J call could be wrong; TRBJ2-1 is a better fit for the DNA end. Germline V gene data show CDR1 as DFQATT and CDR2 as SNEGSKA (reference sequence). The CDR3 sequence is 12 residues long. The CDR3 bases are TGCAGTGCTAGAGATCAGGGGAATGAGCAGTTCTTC. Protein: CSARDQGNEQFF.

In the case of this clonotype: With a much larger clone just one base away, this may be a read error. CDR3 DNA sequence: TGTGCCAGCAGCGAGGGCGGGGGAGTCTACGGTGAAGCTTTCTTT. It codes for CASSEGGGVYGEAFF. The rearrangement joins TRBV9 to TRBJ1-1, with D possibly being TRBD1 (5 bases). The V gene lost 3 bases and the J gene lost 7 bases, with 19 bases spanning the gap. The CDR3 extends over 15 amino acids. Per the germline V gene, CDR1 is SGDLS and CDR2 is YYNGEE. The full variable domain, rest sourced from reference TRBV9 and TRBJ1-1, is DSGVTQTPKHLITATGQRVTLRCSPRSGDLSVYWYQQSLDQGLQFLIQYYNGEERAKGNILERFSAQQFPDLHSELNLSSLELGDSALYFCASSEGGGVYGEAFFGQGTRLTVV.

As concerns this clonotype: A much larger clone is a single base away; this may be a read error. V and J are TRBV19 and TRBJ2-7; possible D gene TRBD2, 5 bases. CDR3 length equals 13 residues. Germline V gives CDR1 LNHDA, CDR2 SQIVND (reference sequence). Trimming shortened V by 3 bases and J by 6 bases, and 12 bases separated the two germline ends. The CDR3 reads CASSMMGAGEQYF. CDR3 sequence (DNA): TGTGCCAGTAGTATGATGGGAGCAGGCGAGCAGTACTTC.

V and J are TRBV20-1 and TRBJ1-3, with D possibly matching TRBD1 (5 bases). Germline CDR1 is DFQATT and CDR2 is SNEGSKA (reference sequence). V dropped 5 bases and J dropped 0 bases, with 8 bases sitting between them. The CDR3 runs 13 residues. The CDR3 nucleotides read TGCAGTGCTCCCGACAGCTCTGGAAACACCATATATTTT. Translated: CSAPDSSGNTIYF.

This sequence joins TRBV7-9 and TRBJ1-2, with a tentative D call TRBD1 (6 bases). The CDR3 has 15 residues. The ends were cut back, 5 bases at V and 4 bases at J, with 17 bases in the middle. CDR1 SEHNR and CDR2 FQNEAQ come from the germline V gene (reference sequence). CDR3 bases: TGTGCCAGCAGCCTGGACAGCCTCAGACCCTATGGCTACACCTTC. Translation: CASSLDSLRPYGYTF.

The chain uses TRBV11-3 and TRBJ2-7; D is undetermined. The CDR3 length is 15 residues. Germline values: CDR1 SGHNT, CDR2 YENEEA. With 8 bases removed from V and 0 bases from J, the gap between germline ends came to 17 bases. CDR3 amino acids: CASGRISLASYEQYF. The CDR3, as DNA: TGTGCCAGCGGAAGAATTAGCCTTGCCTCCTACGAGCAGTACTTC.

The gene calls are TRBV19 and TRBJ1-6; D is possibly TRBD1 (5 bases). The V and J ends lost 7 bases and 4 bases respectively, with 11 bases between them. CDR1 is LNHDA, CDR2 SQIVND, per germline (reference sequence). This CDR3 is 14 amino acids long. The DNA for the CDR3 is TGTGCCAGTACCCCGGACAAGTATAATTCACCCCTCCACTTT. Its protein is CASTPDKYNSPLHF.

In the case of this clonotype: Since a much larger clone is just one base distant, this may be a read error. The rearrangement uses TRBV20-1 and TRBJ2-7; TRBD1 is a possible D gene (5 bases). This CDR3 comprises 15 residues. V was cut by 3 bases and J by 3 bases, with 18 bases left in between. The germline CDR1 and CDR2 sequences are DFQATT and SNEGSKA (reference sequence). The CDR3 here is CSASPYYRWGYEQYF. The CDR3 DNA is TGCAGTGCTAGCCCCTACTACAGGTGGGGCTACGAGCAGTACTTC.

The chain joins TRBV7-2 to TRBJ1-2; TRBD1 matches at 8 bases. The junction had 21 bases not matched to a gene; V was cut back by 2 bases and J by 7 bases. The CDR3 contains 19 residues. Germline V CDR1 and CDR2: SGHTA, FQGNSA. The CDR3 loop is CASSLMGQALDRETGGYTF. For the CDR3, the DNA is TGTGCCAGCAGCTTAATGGGGCAGGCCCTGGACAGGGAAACCGGTGGCTACACCTTC.

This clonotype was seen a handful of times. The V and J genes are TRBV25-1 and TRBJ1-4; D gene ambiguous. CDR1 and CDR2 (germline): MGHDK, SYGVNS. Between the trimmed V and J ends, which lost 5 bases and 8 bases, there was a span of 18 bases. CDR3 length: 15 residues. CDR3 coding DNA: TGTGCCAGCAGTATGATCCGGGGTTCACAAGAAAAACTGTTTTTT. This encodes CASSMIRGSQEKLFF.

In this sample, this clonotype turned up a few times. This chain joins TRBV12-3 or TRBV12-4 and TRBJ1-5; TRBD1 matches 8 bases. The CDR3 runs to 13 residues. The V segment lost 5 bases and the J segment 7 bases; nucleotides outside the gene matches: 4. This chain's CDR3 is CASSTDRVQPQHF. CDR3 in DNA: TGTGCCAGCAGTACGGACAGGGTGCAGCCCCAGCATTTT.

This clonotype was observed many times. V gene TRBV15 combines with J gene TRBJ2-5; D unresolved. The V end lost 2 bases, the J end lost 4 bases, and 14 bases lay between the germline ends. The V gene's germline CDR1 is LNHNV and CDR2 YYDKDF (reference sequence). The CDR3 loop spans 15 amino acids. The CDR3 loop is CATSRPSGLSETQYF. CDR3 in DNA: TGTGCCACCAGCAGACCGTCTGGGCTATCAGAGACCCAGTACTTC.